The TCR beta chain under discussion was sequenced for a study of blood T cell repertoires in COVID-19 (dated by TCRdb to the early 2020s). In terms of the full investigation: The collaborator samples originated in the United States, Italy and Spain and spanned the acute and convalescent phases of COVID-19. Where HLA class I and class II types were available, the types were taken from metadata supplied by the sample provider, not from assay-based typing. Nearly every sample came with metadata listing a de-identified subject ID, COVID-19 status, age in years and sex. The prospective study material was composed of cDNA or gDNA derived from T cells, B-cell-depleted T cells, or PBMCs. The samples were drawn from the first 160 participants of the ongoing ImmuneRACE study and from about 1,200 subjects provided by 6 global collaborators. The dataset comprised deeply sampled blood TCRbeta repertoires from subjects exposed to, actively infected with, or recovered from COVID-19. A freely available public database, intended as a resource for researchers studying the immune response to SARS-CoV-2, is where the repertoires were released.

What the work shows at the level of the full study, not this receptor alone: Clinical and demographic metadata were provided uncurated, with the amount varying by source and participant.

One collaborating source in Seattle enrolled patients while the patients were actively infected and followed the patients over time throughout the course of disease. The collaborating institutions used their own protocols to collect whole blood in K2EDTA tubes. For TCRbeta analysis, collaborators shipped samples as frozen whole blood, isolated PBMCs, or DNA extracted from either of those sample types. The CDR3, from cysteine to phenylalanine, totals 14 residues. The read is trimmed to its CDR3 DNA, 42 bases read in frame from base 1. In the germline V gene (reference sequence), CDR1 corresponds to LNHDA and CDR2 to SQIVND. The germline ends are 12 bases apart after V is trimmed by 6 bases and J by 4 bases. The immunoSEQ Assay, a bias-controlled multiplex PCR, was used to amplify TCRbeta CDR3 regions from genomic DNA. From the authors' description of their analysis: Nucleated cell counts per sample were estimated from amplification of reference gene primers within the assay. To quantify the absolute abundance of each unique TCRbeta CDR3 rearrangement, sequence reads were collapsed and filtered. For each sample, productive Simpson clonality was calculated as the square root of Simpson's diversity index over productive rearrangements. TCRdb re-hosts the immuneACCESS table, in-frame sequences only. Its copies lack some clones; in the studies checked, an unresolved V gene accounts for under half of them, and the cause for the rest is not known. V, J and clone size were drawn from that table, and D and trimming were deduced from the DNA. The sample includes under 250,000 clones, with 85% to 90% observed a single time. The biggest ten clones account for 11% of the sample.

Remarks on this clone: It lacks a known antigen. Per-nucleotide qualities are absent, and no much larger clonotype sits a single base away.

Here the chain combines TRBV19 and TRBJ2-2; TRBD1 is a weak D gene call, 5 bases matching. The material sequenced was peripheral blood. This TCR was sampled from a man between 45 and 60 years old with COVID-19, enrolled during active disease. The DNA sequence is TGTGCCAGTAGATTGCAGGGTGGCACCGGGGAGCTGTTTTTT. It encodes CASRLQGGTGELFF.